The sample holds a few counts of the clone carrying this T cell receptor (beta chain). Each donor supplied 8 to 10 milliliters of peripheral blood. The amount of total RNA extracted per sample was at least 5 micrograms. This entry comes from a study of blood T cells in healthy people across ages. Alongside a J-beta primer mix, a sample-barcoded 5' primer served in a second PCR lasting about 7 to 11 cycles. Each CDR3 protein gets one entry after TCRdb re-called the 5' RACE reads with MiXCR. The sample lists around 850,000 distinct CDR3 sequences, 35% to 40% seen once, with 13% in the top ten. CDR1 and CDR2 (germline): DFQATT, SNEGSKA (reference sequence). The CDR3 length is 15 residues. V dropped 0 bases and J dropped 2 bases, with 13 bases sitting between them.

The chain carries TRBV20-1 and TRBJ2-5; D is undetermined. The source is a man between 18 and 35 years old in good health. Sequences were obtained from blood. CDR3 sequence reads: CSARDHTASQETQYF. In DNA form, the CDR3 reads TGCAGTGCTAGAGACCATACGGCTAGTCAAGAGACCCAGTACTTC.